The sample holds a few counts of the clone carrying this TCR beta chain. Its antigen is currently unknown. Germline assignment: CDR1 MGHDK and CDR2 SYGVNS. V lost 4 bases to trimming and J lost 1 base, with 13 bases between them. This CDR3 is built from 15 residues. These data come from a study of cytomegalovirus exposure and HLA in healthy donors. PCR employed 60 Vbeta and 13 Jbeta primers. The method was immunoSEQ multiplex PCR; TCRdb's version includes in-frame clones alone and lacks a portion of them. The table has around 160,000 clones, about four fifths seen once; the top ten hold around 9%. Study-level points and caveats: A later analysis appeared to link common viral pathogens to several of the most significant clusters. It was shown in a later analysis that HLA-associated TCR beta chains were more clonally expanded than other, equally common chains. It was only CMV serostatus that was available as immune exposure information.

V is TRBV25-1 and J is TRBJ1-1, with D maybe TRBD1 (6 bases). Input material: PBMCs. The sequence derives from a male donor in good health and CMV-seropositive. The CDR3 DNA reads as TGTGCCAGCAGTGGGGGGGGCAATGAGAACACTGAAGCTTTCTTT. Protein product: CASSGGGNENTEAFF.